This T cell receptor beta chain was retrieved from a study of blood T cells in healthy people across ages (dated by TCRdb to about 2015). The study in broad terms: In model experiments, roughly one uniquely barcoded TCR beta cDNA molecule per two T cells was captured by template switching. To avoid experimental bias, donors of different ages were spread randomly across the sequencing lanes. The donors were split into four age groups: young (average 16 years), middle-aged (roughly 39), aged (62) and long-lived (82). Age-related changes in TCR beta repertoire diversity were measured in the study by deep sequencing normalized with unique cDNA molecular identifiers. For two donors (one aged 18 to 29 and one aged 80 or older), the study analyzed two additional independent replicas of 1 million unique cDNA reads from the same blood draw.

The approximately 39 donors, aged 6 to 90 years, were systemically healthy Caucasian individuals from Russia. Each donor gave ten milliliters of peripheral blood, drawn into EDTA-treated Vacutainer tubes. Ficoll-Paque density-gradient centrifugation was used to isolate PBMCs, with at least 6 million per sample. Trizol reagent was used to extract total RNA from PBMCs, with at least 5 micrograms per sample. Naive CD45RAhigh/CD27high T cell percentages were measured by flow cytometry on a PBMC aliquot from every donor. On this clonotype: Its target antigen remains unknown. No base quality information exists; no much larger clone differs at one position.

Libraries were made using 5' RACE. Sequencing used an Illumina HiSeq 2500. A second PCR of roughly 7 to 11 cycles was performed with a sample-barcoded 5' primer and a J-beta primer mix. A template-switch 5' adaptor carrying 12 random nucleotides introduced a unique molecular identifier onto each TCR beta cDNA molecule. At least 2.5 million CDR3-containing paired-end reads were obtained from each sample. All of the RNA was converted into first-strand cDNA using the Mint cDNA synthesis kit, with a TRBC-specific oligonucleotide serving as the primer. All cDNA was treated with uracil-DNA glycosylase and then went through a first 18-cycle PCR with the universal primers M1SS and BC2_uni_R. In the paper's pipeline: Normalization of each sample was performed by random selection of 1 million high-quality reads, each carrying a distinct molecular identifier. Instead of being binned into consensus sequences, reads with shared molecular identifiers were discarded. MiTCR, set to a Q25 quality threshold and the strictest error-elimination algorithm, was used for CDR3 identification, clonotype clustering and error correction. A nonparametric unseen species model with Euler transformation was used to estimate lower-bound total TCR beta diversity. TCRdb ran its own pipeline on the public reads, namely fastp trimming at Q25 and MiXCR clone calling, and kept in-frame beta chains. Rows are unified per CDR3 protein, each entry keeping the most common DNA and genes. V and J calls and clone size were set by TCRdb, not the authors. For this sample there are roughly 2 million distinct CDR3 sequences; around 50% appear just once. The ten biggest clones cover 2.1% of the sample.

General study outcomes and caveats: A strong correlation was found between observed TCR beta diversity and the percentage of naive T cells measured by flow cytometry. Bulk unsorted PBMC profiling prevented conclusive comparison of naive and antigen-experienced compartments. Total diversity estimates from one million sequenced T cells were considered lower bounds and underestimates. The long-lived group showed more naive CD4+ T cells, fewer expanded clones and increased TCR diversity than the aged group, suggesting age selection. Because donor CMV infection status was unknown, age-related changes in expanded clonotypes were potentially confounded. As age increased, observed TCR beta diversity per million T cells dropped in a roughly linear way, and a significant reduction was already evident by age 40.

The TCR was taken from a woman aged 40-49 years in good health. The specimen was blood.

The DNA sequence is TGTGCCAGCTCACCACAAGCCCAGGGGCACCAGCCCCAGCATTTT. It specifies CASSPQAQGHQPQHF. Recombination connected TRBV18 to TRBJ1-5, with TRBD1 as a weak D call on 6 bases. CDR1 is given as KGHSH and CDR2 as LQKENI, both from the germline V gene. From cysteine to phenylalanine, the CDR3 is 15 amino acids long. CDR3 DNA is the only sequence kept; it has 45 bases, read in frame from the first base. The junction shows trimming of 1 base on V and 7 bases on J, plus 14 bases between the germline ends.